The entry below gives a single T cell receptor beta chain sequence along with its context. These data come from a study of OX40 agonist ivuxolimab in advanced cancers. The method was immunoSEQ multiplex PCR; TCRdb's version includes in-frame clones alone and lacks a portion of them. Here the sample spans tens of thousands of clones, approximately 80% being singletons. This TCR was sampled from an adult with an advanced solid tumor such as melanoma, head and neck, liver or kidney cancer. Sequences were derived from CD4+ or CD8+ T cells sorted from blood, sampled in a trial of the OX40 agonist ivuxolimab.

The CDR3 spells CASSIVEGYEQYF. For the CDR3, the DNA is TGTGCCAGTAGTATAGTAGAGGGCTACGAGCAGTACTTC. V usage is TRBV19 and J usage is TRBJ2-7; D may be TRBD2 (5 bases). CDR1 is LNHDA and CDR2 is SQIVND in the germline V gene (reference sequence). V gave up 1 base and J gave up 3 bases, with 7 bases separating them. The CDR3 consists of 13 residues. Supplemented by reference TRBV19 and TRBJ2-7, the full variable domain reads DGGITQSPKYLFRKEGQNVTLSCEQNLNHDAMYWYRQDPGQGLRLIYYSQIVNDFQKGDIAEGYSVSREKKESFPLTVTSAQKNPTAFYLCASSIVEGYEQYFGPGTRLTVT.